Listed here are 20 T cell receptor beta chains from one sample, sequenced in a study of T cell clonality in common variable immunodeficiency. Some clones are missing from TCRdb's copy, which holds only in-frame ones; the method was immunoSEQ multiplex PCR. There are about 52,000 clones in the sample, none observed a single time. Sequences were obtained from peripheral blood mononuclear cells. The receptors stem from a person between 18 and 75 years old in good health.

This clone has a count of ten or more. Sequencing ends 3 residues short of the CDR3 end; the germline J gene provides the rest. This chain connects TRBV7-6 to TRBJ2-3, with a weak D call TRBD2 (6 bases). Germline CDR1 and CDR2: SGHVS and FNYEAQ. V was cut by 5 bases and J by 0 bases, with 15 bases left in between. The CDR3 is 16 amino acids. The part of the CDR3 DNA that was read is TGTGCCAGCAGCGCGGTCGGAGGGACTAGCACAGATACG. This gives the protein CASSAVGGTSTDT. The whole CDR3 protein reads CASSAVGGTSTDTQYF.

This clone was observed a few times. Read coverage stops 3 residues before the CDR3 terminus; the germline J gene supplies the remainder. The V gene is TRBV6-2 or TRBV6-3, the J gene TRBJ2-4, with D tentatively TRBD1 (6 bases). This CDR3 is 13 amino acids long. Germline CDR1 and CDR2: MNHEY and SVGEGT. Here the CDR3 reads CASKMTGDYGQYF. Partial CDR3 DNA: TGTGCCAGCAAGATGACAGGAGACTATGGT.

As to this clone: Read coverage stops 3 residues before the CDR3 terminus; the germline J gene supplies the remainder. The chain is built from TRBV6-2 or TRBV6-3 and TRBJ2-3; D is perhaps TRBD2 (5 bases). This CDR3 region has 15 residues. Germline loops: CDR1 MNHEY, CDR2 SVGEGT. The chain's CDR3 is CASSYSGLSKETQYF. The part of the CDR3 DNA that was read is TGTGCCAGCAGTTACTCCGGACTGAGCAAAGAGACG.

This clone was counted many times. Read sequence stops 3 residues before the CDR3 end, and the germline J gene provides the missing end. This chain joins TRBV30 and TRBJ2-7; 14 bases fit TRBD2. The CDR3 runs to 17 residues. J was trimmed by 3 bases and V by 3 bases; bases with no gene match: 10. Germline V CDR1 and CDR2: GTSNPN, SVGIG (reference sequence). This CDR3 reads CAWSTRTSGRRGYEQYF. The covered CDR3 bases are TGTGCCTGGAGCACCCGGACTAGCGGGAGGCGGGGCTACGAG.

This clone was recorded at least ten times. The sequenced fragment ends 3 residues before the CDR3 boundary, so the rest is inferred from the germline J gene. The rearrangement links TRBV7-2 to TRBJ1-1; no clear D gene. V was cut by 5 bases and J by 6 bases, with 16 bases left in between. The CDR3 is 14 amino acids. Germline V gene sequence: CDR1 SGHTA, CDR2 FQGNSA. CDR3 loop: CASSPDWIVAEAFF. Partial CDR3 DNA: TGTGCCAGCAGCCCCGACTGGATCGTCGCTGAA.

This clone was seen many times. Coverage ceases 3 residues before the CDR3 finishes, and the germline J gene fills in the end. The chain employs TRBV6-2 or TRBV6-3 and TRBJ2-3, with TRBD2 identical over 8 bases. The V gene end was trimmed by 5 bases and the J gene end by 6 bases; junction bases not matched to a gene: 10. Germline V gene sequence: CDR1 MNHEY, CDR2 SVGEGT. CDR3 length: 15 amino acids. This chain's CDR3 is CASSTSGRGYDTQYF. The sequenced part of the CDR3 DNA is TGTGCCAGCAGTACTAGCGGCCGGGGGTATGATACG.

This clone was counted ten times or more. The CDR3 is cut off 3 residues early in the read; its end comes from the germline J gene. The chain joins TRBV19 to TRBJ2-3; 9 bases align to TRBD1. The CDR3 loop spans 15 amino acids. The germline gives CDR1 LNHDA, CDR2 SQIVND (reference sequence). V dropped 9 bases and J dropped 4; count of bases not matched to a gene: 11. The DNA read from the CDR3 is TGTGCCAGCACCTCAGACAGGGGGTCCGCAGATACG. Translation: CASTSDRGSADT. From start to end, the CDR3 is CASTSDRGSADTQYF. The entire variable domain, with the rest obtained from reference TRBV19 and TRBJ2-3, is as follows: DGGITQSPKYLFRKEGQNVTLSCEQNLNHDAMYWYRQDPGQGLRLIYYSQIVNDFQKGDIAEGYSVSREKKESFPLTVTSAQKNPTAFYLCASTSDRGSADTQYFGPGTRLTVL.

The sample holds many counts of this clone. The missing CDR3 end, 3 residues past where the read stops, is filled in from the germline J gene. The chain joins TRBV7-2 to TRBJ2-7; tentative D call: TRBD1 (8 bases). Germline CDR1 reads SGHTA; CDR2 reads FQGNSA. This CDR3 comprises 14 residues. Between the trimmed V and J ends, which lost 3 bases and 6 bases, there was a span of 15 bases. The sequenced part of the CDR3 DNA is TGTGCCAGCAGCTTCGGACAGGGAGGGTTCGAG. Encoded protein: CASSFGQGGFE. In full, the CDR3 is CASSFGQGGFEQYF. The whole variable domain, remainder taken from reference TRBV7-2 and TRBJ2-7, is GAGVSQSPSNKVTEKGKDVELRCDPISGHTALYWYRQSLGQGLEFLIYFQGNSAPDKSGLPSDRFSAERTGGSVSTLTIQRTQQEDSAVYLCASSFGQGGFEQYFGPGTRLTVT.

Ten or more counts support this clone. The CDR3 end is not reached by the read, which stops 3 residues before it; the germline J gene fills it in. The chain recombines TRBV20-1 with TRBJ2-7; 8 bases match TRBD1. This CDR3 region has 15 residues. Per germline, CDR1 DFQATT and CDR2 SNEGSKA (reference sequence). Trimming at V came to 3 bases and at J to 0 bases, leaving 7 bases not matched to a gene. The covered CDR3 bases are TGCAGTGCTAGGGGAGACAGGGGCGACTCCTACGAG. As protein: CSARGDRGDSYE. The whole CDR3 region reads CSARGDRGDSYEQYF.

This clone has ten or more counts. The observed sequence ends 3 residues before the CDR3 terminus, with the missing tail filled in from the germline J gene. The rearrangement links TRBV20-1 to TRBJ2-5, with TRBD2 matching 7 bases. This CDR3 is 13 amino acids long. V trimming: 3 bases; J trimming: 5 bases; junction bases outside the gene matches: 6. The germline V gene has CDR1 DFQATT and CDR2 SNEGSKA (reference sequence). CDR3 protein: CSASWTRRETQYF. CDR3 DNA (partial): TGCAGTGCTAGTTGGACTAGGCGCGAGACC.

This clone was counted a few times. Partial CDR3 DNA: TGCAGTGCTAGAGATGTGACTAGCGGCTCAAATGAG. Residues: CSARDVTSGSNE. The full CDR3 reads CSARDVTSGSNEQFF. V and J are TRBV20-1 and TRBJ2-1; 9 bases fit TRBD2. With the read ending 3 residues before the CDR3 end, the germline J gene is used to fill in that end. CDR3 length equals 15 residues. After removal of 0 bases from V and 7 bases from J, the junction contained 7 bases not matched to a gene. The germline gives CDR1 DFQATT, CDR2 SNEGSKA (reference sequence).

This clone was observed many times. The read terminates 3 residues ahead of where the CDR3 ends, so the germline J gene completes it. This chain joins TRBV2 and TRBJ2-7, with a weak D call TRBD2 (6 bases). The germline V and J ends were trimmed by 6 bases and 0 bases, with 12 bases remaining between them. This CDR3 has 14 amino acids. Germline values: CDR1 SNHLY, CDR2 FYNNEI. The CDR3 DNA, read in part, is TGTGCCAGCAGCGAGCGGGTAAACTCCTACGAG. This translates into CASSERVNSYE. The CDR3 as a whole reads CASSERVNSYEQYF.

This clone was seen repeatedly, ten times or more. Read sequence stops 3 residues before the CDR3 end, and the germline J gene provides the missing end. V gene TRBV7-9 combines with J gene TRBJ2-3; maybe TRBD2 (5 bases). Trimming took off 6 bases at V and 3 bases at J, with 16 bases between the two ends. The CDR3 contains 15 residues. From germline, CDR1 is SEHNR and CDR2 FQNEAQ (reference sequence). The DNA read from the CDR3 is TGTGCCAGCAGTCACCCCTGGGCGGGTACAGATACG. Protein: CASSHPWAGTDT. The full CDR3 protein reads CASSHPWAGTDTQYF.

This clone was observed many times. Incomplete CDR3 DNA: TGTGCCTGGGGAAGCGGGTACTCTGGAAACACC. It yields the protein CAWGSGYSGNT. The complete CDR3 protein is CAWGSGYSGNTIYF. The chain joins TRBV30 to TRBJ1-3; D remains unclear. Read data end 3 residues before the CDR3 end; the end is taken from the germline J gene. Germline CDR1 GTSNPN, CDR2 SVGIG (reference sequence). V dropped 5 bases and J dropped 0 bases, with 11 bases sitting between them. This CDR3 region has 14 residues.

Worth noting for this clone: The observed sequence ends 3 residues before the CDR3 terminus, with the missing tail filled in from the germline J gene. This sequence joins TRBV7-3 and TRBJ2-2; possible D gene TRBD2, 5 bases. Per the germline V gene, CDR1 is SGHTA and CDR2 is FQGTGA. The CDR3 extends over 13 amino acids. The CDR3 protein is CASSFFPGEKLFF. The part of the CDR3 DNA that was read is TGTGCCAGCAGCTTTTTCCCCGGGGAAAAG.

This clone was recorded many times. Read sequence stops 3 residues before the CDR3 end, and the germline J gene provides the missing end. The gene calls are TRBV5-1 and TRBJ1-2, with 7 bases lining up with TRBD1. From germline, CDR1 is SGHRS and CDR2 YFSETQ. CDR3 size: 14 residues. The sequenced CDR3 bases are TGCGCCAGCAGCCGAGACAGGGCGGGAGTGGAC. Translation gives CASSRDRAGVD. The entire CDR3 protein reads CASSRDRAGVDYTF.

This clone was detected only a few times. The CDR3 extends 3 residues past the end of the read, so its final part is completed from the germline J gene. The V call is TRBV18, the J call TRBJ1-2; unclear D gene. Germline V gene sequence: CDR1 KGHSH, CDR2 LQKENI. CDR3 length equals 14 residues. V lost 3 bases and J lost 2, with 10 bases in between. This chain's CDR3 is CASSPLTQNYGYTF. The sequenced part of the CDR3 DNA is TGTGCCAGCTCACCCCTGACACAGAACTATGGC. Full variable domain (rest looked up from reference TRBV18 and TRBJ1-2): NAGVMQNPRHLVRRRGQEARLRCSPMKGHSHVYWYRQLPEEGLKFMVYLQKENIIDESGMPKERFSAEFPKEGPSILRIQQVVRGDSAAYFCASSPLTQNYGYTFGSGTRLTVV.

This clone was recorded at least ten times. The CDR3 end lies 3 residues beyond the end of the read and is filled in from the germline J gene. Other DNA sequences within the sample encode an identical CDR3. The chain links TRBV19 to TRBJ1-1, with D hard to call. Trimming took off 2 bases at V and 0 bases at J, with 4 bases between the two ends. The germline CDR1 and CDR2 sequences are LNHDA and SQIVND (reference sequence). The CDR3 runs to 13 residues. The chain's CDR3 is CASSISVNTEAFF. The covered CDR3 bases are TGTGCCAGTAGTATATCCGTGAACACTGAA.

This clone was seen at least ten times. The CDR3 end lies 3 residues beyond the end of the read and is filled in from the germline J gene. The chain has TRBV5-1 and TRBJ2-1, with 7 bases fitting TRBD2. The J segment lost 0 bases and the V segment lost 4 bases, leaving 10 bases of the junction unmatched. The CDR3 covers 17 residues. Germline loops: CDR1 SGHRS, CDR2 YFSETQ. The part of the CDR3 DNA that was read is TGCGCCAGCAGCGGTTGGACCGGCGGGAGCTCCTACAATGAG. It encodes CASSGWTGGSSYNE. Given in full, the CDR3 is CASSGWTGGSSYNEQFF.

Comment on this clone: No DNA is shown, since the ends of the CDR3 on it are uncertain; the CDR3 is the one TCRdb lists. The chain is built from TRBV7-8 and TRBJ1-1; the table names TRBD1-2, a call not compared with the DNA. Germline CDR1 and CDR2: SGHVS and FQNEAQ. Ends included, the CDR3 has 14 residues. CDR3 loop: CASSLPTSAAEAFF.